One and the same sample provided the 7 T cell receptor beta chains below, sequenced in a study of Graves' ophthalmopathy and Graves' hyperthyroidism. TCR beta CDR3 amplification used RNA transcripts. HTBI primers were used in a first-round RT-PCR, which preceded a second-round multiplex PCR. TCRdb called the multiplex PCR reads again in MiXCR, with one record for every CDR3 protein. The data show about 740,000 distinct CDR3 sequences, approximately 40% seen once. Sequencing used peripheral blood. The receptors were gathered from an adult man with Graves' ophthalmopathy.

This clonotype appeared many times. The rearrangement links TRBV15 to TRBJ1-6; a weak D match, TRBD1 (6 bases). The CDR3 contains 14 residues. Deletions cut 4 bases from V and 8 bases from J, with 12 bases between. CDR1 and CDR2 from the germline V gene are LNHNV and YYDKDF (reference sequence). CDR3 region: CATSKDSGYSPLHF. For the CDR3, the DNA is TGTGCCACCAGCAAGGACAGTGGATATTCACCCCTCCACTTT.

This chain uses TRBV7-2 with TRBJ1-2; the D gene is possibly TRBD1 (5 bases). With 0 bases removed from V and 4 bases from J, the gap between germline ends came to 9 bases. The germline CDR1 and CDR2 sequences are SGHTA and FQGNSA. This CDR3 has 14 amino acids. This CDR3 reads CASSLAVGAYGYTF. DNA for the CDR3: TGTGCCAGCAGCTTAGCGGTAGGGGCCTATGGCTACACCTTC. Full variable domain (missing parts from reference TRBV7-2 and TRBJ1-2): GAGVSQSPSNKVTEKGKDVELRCDPISGHTALYWYRQSLGQGLEFLIYFQGNSAPDKSGLPSDRFSAERTGGSVSTLTIQRTQQEDSAVYLCASSLAVGAYGYTFGSGTRLTVV.

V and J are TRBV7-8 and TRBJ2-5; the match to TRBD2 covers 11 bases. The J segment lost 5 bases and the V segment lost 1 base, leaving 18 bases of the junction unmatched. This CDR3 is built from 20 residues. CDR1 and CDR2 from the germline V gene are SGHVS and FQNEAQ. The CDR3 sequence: CASSLDTSLAGAPIVETQYF. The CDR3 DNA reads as TGTGCCAGCAGCTTAGATACATCACTAGCGGGGGCCCCTATTGTGGAGACCCAGTACTTC.

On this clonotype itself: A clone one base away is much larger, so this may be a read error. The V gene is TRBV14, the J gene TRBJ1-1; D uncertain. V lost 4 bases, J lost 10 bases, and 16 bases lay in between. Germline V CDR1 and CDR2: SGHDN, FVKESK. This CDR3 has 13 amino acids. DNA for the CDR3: TGTGCCAGCAGCCGCGTACAGAGTGTTGGAGCTTTCTTT. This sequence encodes CASSRVQSVGAFF.

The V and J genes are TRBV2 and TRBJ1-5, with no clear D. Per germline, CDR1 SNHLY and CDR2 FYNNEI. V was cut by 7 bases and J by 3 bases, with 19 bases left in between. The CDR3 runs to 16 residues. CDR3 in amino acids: CASTRSEGWNNQPQHF. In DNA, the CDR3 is TGTGCCAGCACCAGGTCGGAGGGTTGGAACAATCAGCCCCAGCATTTT.

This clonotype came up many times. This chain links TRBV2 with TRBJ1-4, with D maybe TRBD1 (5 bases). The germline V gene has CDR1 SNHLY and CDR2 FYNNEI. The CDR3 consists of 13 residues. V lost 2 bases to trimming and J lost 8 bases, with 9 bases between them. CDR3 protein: CASSEQGNEKLFF. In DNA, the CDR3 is TGTGCCAGCAGTGAACAGGGAAACGAAAAACTGTTTTTT.

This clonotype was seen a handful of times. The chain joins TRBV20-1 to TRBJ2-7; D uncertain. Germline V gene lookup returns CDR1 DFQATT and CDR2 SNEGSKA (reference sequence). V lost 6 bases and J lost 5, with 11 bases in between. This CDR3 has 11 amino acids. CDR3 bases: TGCAGTGCCAGAACCGTGGACGAGCAGTACTTC. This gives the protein CSARTVDEQYF.